The clone carrying this T cell receptor beta chain was seen ten or more times. Its target is unknown. Stable Graves' hyperthyroidism meant no ophthalmopathy progression within 18 months. Those patients with uncontrolled infection, other autoimmune disease, pregnancy or lactation were excluded. The junction had 6 bases not matched to a gene; V was cut back by 4 bases and J by 0 bases. Germline CDR1 is PRHDT and CDR2 is FYEKMQ (reference sequence). This CDR3 spans 16 amino acids. This sample was taken from a study of T cells in Graves' hyperthyroidism and ophthalmopathy. Study outcomes and limitations: Most clonotypes expanded in the thyroid (above 0.001) were also present in blood. Ophthalmopathy was identified by the model a median 6.5 months ahead of onset.

What was amplified from RNA transcripts were TCR beta CDR3 regions. Researchers ran a first-round RT-PCR on the TCR CDR3 using the HTBI primer set. TCRdb itself ran the multiplex PCR reads through MiXCR, one entry per CDR3 protein. The sample includes 300,000 to 350,000 distinct CDR3 sequences, approximately 15% of them seen just once. This sequence originates from a man aged 25-45 years with Graves' hyperthyroidism. Specimen: blood. The J gene is TRBJ2-3, the V gene TRBV13; TRBD2 matches 8 bases. CDR3 nucleotide sequence: TGTGCCAGCAGCTCGTCACTAGCGGCTAGCACAGATACGCAGTATTTT. Protein product: CASSSSLAASTDTQYF.